These 31 T cell receptor beta chains were sequenced from one sample in a study of PD-1 blockade in classical Hodgkin lymphoma. Every patient had relapsed following autologous stem cell transplantation, and cohorts differed in brentuximab vedotin exposure. Clones were read by immunoSEQ multiplex PCR, and TCRdb kept only the in-frame ones, dropping some. The sample has fewer than 15,000 clones, roughly 86% seen once. The material sequenced was peripheral blood mononuclear cells (PBMCs), taken at baseline. Source of these receptors: a human donor with classical Hodgkin lymphoma.

The chain combines TRBV6-4 with TRBJ2-1; tentative D call: TRBD2 (6 bases). The CDR3 sequence is 15 residues long. Looked up from germline, CDR1 is MRHNA and CDR2 is SNTAGT. V lost 6 bases to trimming and J lost 5 bases, with 17 bases between them. DNA of the CDR3: TGTGCCAGCAGCCTCGGGGATAGCGGAGACAATGAGCAGTTCTTC. Translation: CASSLGDSGDNEQFF.

The rearrangement joins TRBV7-9 to TRBJ2-2, with 9 bases fitting TRBD1. V shed 5 bases, J shed 5 bases, and the junction held 9 bases outside the gene matches. The CDR3 is 16 residues long. CDR1 SEHNR and CDR2 FQNEAQ come from the germline V gene (reference sequence). CDR3 sequence reads: CASSPPGQGLTGELFF. In DNA form, the CDR3 reads TGTGCCAGCAGCCCGCCAGGACAGGGGTTGACCGGGGAGCTGTTTTTT.

This clone was recorded a few times. The gene calls are TRBV2 and TRBJ2-1; D may correspond to TRBD1 or TRBD2 (5 bases each). CDR1 is SNHLY, CDR2 FYNNEI, per germline. The ends were cut back, 7 bases at V and 7 bases at J, with 17 bases in the middle. The length of the CDR3 is 14 residues. The CDR3 is CASKRSGDGNEQFF. In DNA form, the CDR3 reads TGTGCCAGCAAGCGTAGTGGGGACGGAAATGAGCAGTTCTTC.

This clone was observed a few times. The chain links TRBV19 to TRBJ2-2; 7 bases map to TRBD2. CDR3 length: 16 residues. V gave up 2 bases and J gave up 2 bases; unmatched junction bases: 5. Germline CDR1 LNHDA, CDR2 SQIVND (reference sequence). The CDR3 loop is CASSIMGGTNTGELFF. The CDR3 DNA reads as TGTGCCAGTAGTATAATGGGGGGGACTAACACCGGGGAGCTGTTTTTT.

The rearrangement joins TRBV6-6 to TRBJ1-1; 7 positions agree with TRBD1. With V trimmed by 8 bases and J by 1 base, 1 base remained unmatched. Germline assignment: CDR1 MNHNY and CDR2 SVGAGI (reference sequence). This CDR3 comprises 12 residues. The CDR3 protein is CASPGGNTEAFF. The CDR3 coding sequence is TGTGCCAGCCCAGGGGGGAACACTGAAGCTTTCTTT.

The V call is TRBV6-1, the J call TRBJ1-4; the D gene is possibly TRBD1 (5 bases). Between the trimmed V and J ends, which lost 7 bases and 8 bases, there was a span of 14 bases. This CDR3 is 13 amino acids long. The germline gives CDR1 MNHNS, CDR2 SASEGT. The CDR3 sequence is CASNRDRREKLFF. The CDR3 bases are TGTGCCAGCAACCGGGACCGGCGCGAAAAACTGTTTTTT.

The J gene is TRBJ2-3, the V gene TRBV5-1; TRBD2 matches 15 bases. The CDR3 is 16 amino acids. J was trimmed by 3 bases and V by 4 bases; bases with no gene match: 3. Germline V gene sequence: CDR1 SGHRS, CDR2 YFSETQ. The CDR3 loop reads CASSLGTSGGTDTQYF. In DNA form, the CDR3 reads TGCGCCAGCAGCCTGGGGACTAGCGGGGGGACAGATACGCAGTATTTT. The complete variable domain, with remaining parts taken from reference TRBV5-1 and TRBJ2-3, reads KAGVTQTPRYLIKTRGQQVTLSCSPISGHRSVSWYQQTPGQGLQFLFEYFSETQRNKGNFPGRFSGRQFSNSRSEMNVSTLELGDSALYLCASSLGTSGGTDTQYFGPGTRLTVL.

V and J are TRBV10-2 and TRBJ1-5; the match to TRBD1 covers 9 bases. This CDR3 spans 14 amino acids. Germline CDR1 is WSHSY and CDR2 is SAAADI. Trimming took 4 bases from V and 2 from J; bases not matched to a gene: 0. For the CDR3, the DNA is TGCGCCAGCAGTGGGACAGGGGGCAATCAGCCCCAGCATTTT. This codes for CASSGTGGNQPQHF.

The chain is built from TRBV7-2 and TRBJ1-3, with D hard to call. Germline CDR1 reads SGHTA; CDR2 reads FQGNSA. V was shortened by 1 base and J by 11 bases, with 9 bases between the two germline ends. This CDR3 comprises 12 residues. CDR3 sequence: CASSLGVYPIYF. CDR3 coding DNA: TGTGCCAGCAGCTTAGGTGTTTACCCCATATATTTT.

The CDR3 region is CASANLGGQGNTEAFF. CDR3 coding DNA: TGTGCCAGCGCCAATTTGGGAGGACAGGGGAACACTGAAGCTTTCTTT. The V gene is TRBV28, the J gene TRBJ1-1; 8 nucleotides match TRBD1. V was clipped by 8 bases and J by 1 base; unmatched bases: 12. The CDR3 covers 16 residues. Germline assignment: CDR1 MDHEN and CDR2 SYDVKM.

This clone occurred once. The rearrangement links TRBV28 to TRBJ2-3; 9 bases are shared with TRBD2. CDR3 length: 18 residues. V lost 3 bases, J lost 5 bases, and 15 bases stayed unmatched. CDR1 MDHEN and CDR2 SYDVKM come from the germline V gene. As DNA, the CDR3 is TGTGCCAGCAGTTTTGTCCTTGAGGGGCGGGAGGGAGGAGATACGCAGTATTTT. It specifies CASSFVLEGREGGDTQYF.

The chain carries TRBV6-5 and TRBJ2-7; 9 bases line up with TRBD2. This CDR3 spans 15 amino acids. Germline-derived CDR1 and CDR2 are MNHEY and SVGAGI. V trimming: 6 bases; J trimming: 6 bases; junction bases outside the gene matches: 12. The CDR3 bases are TGTGCCAGCAGGTTAGTAGGACTAGCGACTCCCGAGCAGTACTTC. Its translation is CASRLVGLATPEQYF.

V and J are TRBV5-1 and TRBJ1-6; 9 bases fit TRBD1. The CDR3 extends over 16 amino acids. J gave up 4 bases and V 4 bases, and 6 bases lay outside the gene matches. CDR1 is SGHRS and CDR2 is YFSETQ in the germline V gene. For the CDR3, the DNA is TGCGCCAGCAGCCGTTGGGACAGGGATTATAATTCACCCCTCCACTTT. Encoded protein: CASSRWDRDYNSPLHF.

The chain is built from TRBV6-1 and TRBJ2-7; D is undetermined. Germline CDR1 MNHNS, CDR2 SASEGT. CDR3 length equals 12 residues. Trimming took off 6 bases at V and 0 bases at J, with 6 bases between the two ends. The CDR3 reads CASSRSSYEQYF. The CDR3 region has the DNA TGTGCCAGCAGCAGGAGCTCCTACGAGCAGTACTTC.

The chain links TRBV2 to TRBJ1-1, with D possibly being TRBD1 (6 bases). The CDR3 has 16 amino acids. Trimming removed 8 bases at V and 0 bases at J, with 19 bases between. The V gene's germline CDR1 is SNHLY and CDR2 FYNNEI. The CDR3 is CASGSGTSTMNTEAFF. CDR3 sequence (DNA): TGTGCCAGCGGATCTGGGACATCCACTATGAACACTGAAGCTTTCTTT.

The chain couples TRBV5-4 to TRBJ1-6; tentatively, D is TRBD1 (6 bases). The CDR3 loop spans 12 amino acids. The V end lost 4 bases, the J end lost 15 bases, and 14 bases lay between the germline ends. Germline V gene lookup returns CDR1 SGHNT and CDR2 YYREEE (reference sequence). The CDR3 here is CASSLGADLLHF. DNA for the CDR3: TGTGCCAGCAGCCTGGGGGCCGACCTCCTCCACTTT.

This chain connects TRBV7-9 to TRBJ1-2; TRBD1 matches at 8 bases. V trimming: 6 bases; J trimming: 5 bases; junction bases outside the gene matches: 5. Germline values: CDR1 SEHNR, CDR2 FQNEAQ (reference sequence). This CDR3 is built from 13 residues. The CDR3 loop reads CASREQGGYGYTF. The CDR3 coding sequence is TGTGCCAGCAGGGAACAGGGGGGTTATGGCTACACCTTC.

The V and J genes are TRBV9 and TRBJ1-6, with D unresolved. The V end was cut by 0 bases, the J end by 0 bases, with 7 bases between. CDR3 length equals 16 residues. Germline V CDR1 and CDR2: SGDLS, YYNGEE. The CDR3 nucleotides read TGTGCCAGCAGCGTAGAAGGGAGCTCCTATAATTCACCCCTCCACTTT. Translation gives CASSVEGSSYNSPLHF.

CDR3 bases: TGTGCCAGCAGTGAGCTGGTCCGGTCCGGGTATTTT. Its translation: CASSELVRSGYF. The rearrangement uses TRBV2 and TRBJ2-3, with D unclear. The CDR3 sequence is 12 residues long. Between the trimmed V and J ends, which lost 3 bases and 14 bases, there was a span of 15 bases. Germline V gene lookup returns CDR1 SNHLY and CDR2 FYNNEI.

This clone was picked up a small number of times. V gene TRBV4-2 combines with J gene TRBJ2-7; 7 bases match TRBD2. This CDR3 has 15 residues. V was clipped by 2 bases and J by 4 bases; unmatched bases: 8. CDR1 is LGHNA, CDR2 YNFKEQ, per germline. CDR3 residues: CASSQPSGERYEQYF. CDR3 nucleotide sequence: TGTGCCAGCAGCCAACCTAGCGGTGAGAGGTACGAGCAGTACTTC.

The chain recombines TRBV7-6 with TRBJ2-7; TRBD2 might be the D (5 bases). Trimming shortened V by 3 bases and J by 6 bases, and 12 bases separated the two germline ends. The CDR3 spans 13 residues. Germline values: CDR1 SGHVS, CDR2 FNYEAQ. The CDR3 DNA reads as TGTGCCAGCAGCTTTACGGTGGGAGCCGAGCAGTACTTC. Translating gives CASSFTVGAEQYF.

In its sample, this clone was seen once. V gene TRBV6-6 combines with J gene TRBJ1-5; D remains unclear. V was cut by 5 bases and J by 11 bases, with 16 bases left in between. This CDR3 comprises 13 residues. Germline-derived CDR1 and CDR2 are MNHNY and SVGAGI (reference sequence). CDR3 sequence reads: CASSPAWDLAQHF. CDR3 coding DNA: TGTGCCAGCAGTCCCGCTTGGGATTTAGCCCAGCATTTT.

The rearrangement joins TRBV10-1 to TRBJ2-1; TRBD2 agrees at 10 bases. CDR3 size: 13 residues. With 2 bases clipped from V and 8 bases from J, the junction kept 0 bases outside the gene matches. Germline V gene lookup returns CDR1 WNHNN and CDR2 SYGVQD (reference sequence). CDR3 in amino acids: CASSEGTSDEQFF. The CDR3 region has the DNA TGCGCCAGCAGTGAGGGGACTAGCGATGAGCAGTTCTTC.

The chain links TRBV28 to TRBJ2-1; perhaps TRBD2 as D (6 bases). Germline values: CDR1 MDHEN, CDR2 SYDVKM. V was cut by 4 bases and J by 3 bases, with 16 bases left in between. The CDR3 length is 16 residues. The CDR3 nucleotides read TGTGCCAGCAGTTCTCTCGGCCTAGCGCACTACAATGAGCAGTTCTTC. This gives the protein CASSSLGLAHYNEQFF.

V gene TRBV5-4 combines with J gene TRBJ1-1; no clear D. V was trimmed by 4 bases and J by 1 base, leaving 11 bases between them. The germline V gene encodes CDR1 SGHNT and CDR2 YYREEE (reference sequence). The CDR3 has 14 amino acids. CDR3 nucleotide sequence: TGTGCCAGCAGCAGACGACATACGAACACTGAAGCTTTCTTT. Its protein product is CASSRRHTNTEAFF.

This rearrangement joins TRBV28 to TRBJ2-2; 7 bases agree with TRBD2. Trimming at V came to 3 bases and at J to 4 bases, leaving 2 bases not matched to a gene. CDR3 size: 14 residues. Germline CDR1 is MDHEN and CDR2 is SYDVKM. The CDR3 loop reads CASSLGGITGELFF. CDR3 nucleotide sequence: TGTGCCAGCAGTTTGGGGGGGATCACCGGGGAGCTGTTTTTT.

The J gene is TRBJ2-3, the V gene TRBV5-4; 10 nucleotides align to TRBD2. This CDR3 is 18 amino acids long. Germline V gene sequence: CDR1 SGHNT, CDR2 YYREEE (reference sequence). V shed 3 bases, J shed 0 bases, and the junction held 10 bases outside the gene matches. CDR3 DNA: TGTGCCAGCAGCTCGGCGGCTAGCGGGGGACCTAGCACAGATACGCAGTATTTT. This gives the protein CASSSAASGGPSTDTQYF.

J is TRBJ1-1 and V is TRBV19; tentatively, D is TRBD1 (5 bases). This CDR3 comprises 14 residues. V gave up 2 bases and J gave up 7 bases, with 14 bases separating them. From germline, CDR1 is LNHDA and CDR2 SQIVND (reference sequence). The CDR3 region has the DNA TGTGCCAGTAGTATAATCGCAGGGACCTATGAAGCTTTCTTT. This codes for CASSIIAGTYEAFF. The whole variable domain, filled in from reference TRBV19 and TRBJ1-1, reads DGGITQSPKYLFRKEGQNVTLSCEQNLNHDAMYWYRQDPGQGLRLIYYSQIVNDFQKGDIAEGYSVSREKKESFPLTVTSAQKNPTAFYLCASSIIAGTYEAFFGQGTRLTVV.

This clone came up once. The chain employs TRBV7-9 and TRBJ2-1, with TRBD2 as a possible D gene (6 bases). Trimming took off 3 bases at V and 6 bases at J, with 21 bases between the two ends. Germline CDR1 and CDR2: SEHNR and FQNEAQ (reference sequence). The CDR3 runs to 17 residues. Here the CDR3 DNA reads TGTGCCAGCAGCTTCACCCCCAGGGACTTCTTTAGCAATGAGCAGTTCTTC. This translates into CASSFTPRDFFSNEQFF. Together with reference TRBV7-9 and TRBJ2-1, the CDR3 gives the full variable domain: DTGVSQNPRHKITKRGQNVTFRCDPISEHNRLYWYRQTLGQGPEFLTYFQNEAQLEKSRLLSDRFSAERPKGSFSTLEIQRTEQGDSAMYLCASSFTPRDFFSNEQFFGPGTRLTVL.

In its sample, this clone was seen a few times. The genes are TRBV14 and TRBJ2-1; D is unresolved. The germline V gene has CDR1 SGHDN and CDR2 FVKESK. This CDR3 is 14 amino acids long. V lost 0 bases and J lost 2, with 5 bases in between. CDR3 coding DNA: TGTGCCAGCAGCCAAGACCAGACCTACAATGAGCAGTTCTTC. Translated: CASSQDQTYNEQFF. The full variable domain, completed using reference TRBV14 and TRBJ2-1, is EAGVTQFPSHSVIEKGQTVTLRCDPISGHDNLYWYRRVMGKEIKFLLHFVKESKQDESGMPNNRFLAERTGGTYSTLKVQPAELEDSGVYFCASSQDQTYNEQFFGPGTRLTVL.

The V gene is TRBV19, the J gene TRBJ1-1; D not certain. Germline loops: CDR1 LNHDA, CDR2 SQIVND (reference sequence). This CDR3 has 12 residues. Trimming took 9 bases from V and 7 from J, leaving 15 bases between them. The CDR3 coding sequence is TGTGCCAGCCAGCCCCTTCGGGGTGAAGCTTTCTTT. Amino acid sequence: CASQPLRGEAFF. The full variable domain, its missing parts supplied by reference TRBV19 and TRBJ1-1, is DGGITQSPKYLFRKEGQNVTLSCEQNLNHDAMYWYRQDPGQGLRLIYYSQIVNDFQKGDIAEGYSVSREKKESFPLTVTSAQKNPTAFYLCASQPLRGEAFFGQGTRLTVV.